This T cell receptor (beta chain) was sequenced in a study of blood T cells in healthy people across ages. Alongside a J-beta primer mix, a sample-barcoded 5' primer served in a second PCR lasting roughly 6 to 12 cycles. Carrying 12 random nucleotides, a template-switch adaptor labeled each individual cDNA molecule. MiXCR, applied by TCRdb to the 5' RACE reads, yields one record per CDR3 protein. This sample yields about 1.4 million distinct CDR3 sequences, of which roughly 59% are seen a single time; 6.5% to 8.5% belongs to the top ten. This CDR3 is built from 14 residues. The J segment lost 4 bases and the V segment lost 5 bases, leaving 9 bases of the junction unmatched. Germline V gene lookup returns CDR1 DFQATT and CDR2 SNEGSKA (reference sequence). Findings and limits, study-wide: Across the age range, TCR beta diversity per million T cells fell in a roughly linear way. It was held that the diversity estimates obtained from one million T cells were underestimates. Aged donors had fewer naive CD4+ cells and lower diversity than long-lived donors.

Regarding this clonotype: Its target is unknown.

The chain combines TRBV20-1 with TRBJ2-3, with TRBD2 identical over 7 bases. Sequencing was performed on blood. The receptor comes from a man between 18 and 35 years old in good health. The CDR3 region has the DNA TGCAGTGCTGGGAGAGCGGGATCATCAGATACGCAGTATTTT. Its translation: CSAGRAGSSDTQYF.